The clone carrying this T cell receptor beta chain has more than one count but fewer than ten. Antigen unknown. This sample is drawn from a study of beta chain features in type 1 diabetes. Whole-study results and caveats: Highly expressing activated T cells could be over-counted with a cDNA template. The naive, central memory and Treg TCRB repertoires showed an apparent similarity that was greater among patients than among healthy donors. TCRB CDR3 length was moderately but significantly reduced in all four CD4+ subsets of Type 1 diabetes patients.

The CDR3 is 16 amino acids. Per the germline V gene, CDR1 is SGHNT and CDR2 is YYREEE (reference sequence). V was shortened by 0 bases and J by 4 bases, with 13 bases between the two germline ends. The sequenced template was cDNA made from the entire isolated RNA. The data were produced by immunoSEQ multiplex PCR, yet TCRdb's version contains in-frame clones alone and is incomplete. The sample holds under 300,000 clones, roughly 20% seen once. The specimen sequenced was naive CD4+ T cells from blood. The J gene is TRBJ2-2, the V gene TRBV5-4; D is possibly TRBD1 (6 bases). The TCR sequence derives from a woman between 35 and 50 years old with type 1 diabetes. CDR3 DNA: TGTGCCAGCAGCTTGGCCATGGGACACACCACCGGGGAGCTGTTTTTT. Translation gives CASSLAMGHTTGELFF.